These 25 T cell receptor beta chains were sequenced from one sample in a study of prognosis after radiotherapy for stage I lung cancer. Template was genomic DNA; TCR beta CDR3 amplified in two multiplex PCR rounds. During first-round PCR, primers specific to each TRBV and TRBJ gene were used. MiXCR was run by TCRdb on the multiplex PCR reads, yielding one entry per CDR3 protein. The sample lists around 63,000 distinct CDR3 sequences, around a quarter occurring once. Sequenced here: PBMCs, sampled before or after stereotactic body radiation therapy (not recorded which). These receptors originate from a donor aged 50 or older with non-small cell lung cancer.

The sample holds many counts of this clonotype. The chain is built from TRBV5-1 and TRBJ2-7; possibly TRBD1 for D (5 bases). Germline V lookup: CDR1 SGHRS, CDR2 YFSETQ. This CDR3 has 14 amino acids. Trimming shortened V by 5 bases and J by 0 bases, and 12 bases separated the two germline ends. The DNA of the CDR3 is TGCGCCAGCAGGACAGCCTACCCCTCCTACGAGCAGTACTTC. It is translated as CASRTAYPSYEQYF.

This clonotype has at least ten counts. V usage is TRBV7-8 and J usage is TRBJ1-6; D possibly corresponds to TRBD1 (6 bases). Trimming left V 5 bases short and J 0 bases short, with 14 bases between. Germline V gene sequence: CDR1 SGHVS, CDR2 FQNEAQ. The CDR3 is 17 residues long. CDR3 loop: CASSPGKDSSYNSPLHF. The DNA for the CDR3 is TGTGCCAGCAGCCCCGGCAAGGACAGCTCCTATAATTCACCCCTCCACTTT.

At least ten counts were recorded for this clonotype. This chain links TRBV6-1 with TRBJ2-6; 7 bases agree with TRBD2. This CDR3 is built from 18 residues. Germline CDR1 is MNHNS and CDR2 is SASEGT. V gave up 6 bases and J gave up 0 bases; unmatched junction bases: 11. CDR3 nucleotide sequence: TGTGCCAGCAGCCCCATTCGGGGGGTTAGCTCTGGGGCCAACGTCCTGACTTTC. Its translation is CASSPIRGVSSGANVLTF.

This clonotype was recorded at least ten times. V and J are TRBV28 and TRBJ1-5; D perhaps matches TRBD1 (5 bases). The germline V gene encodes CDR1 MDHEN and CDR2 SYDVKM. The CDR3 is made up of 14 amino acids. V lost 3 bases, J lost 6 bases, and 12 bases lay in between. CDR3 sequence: CASSLAGNGQPQHF. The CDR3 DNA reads TGTGCCAGCAGTTTGGCAGGGAATGGTCAGCCCCAGCATTTT.

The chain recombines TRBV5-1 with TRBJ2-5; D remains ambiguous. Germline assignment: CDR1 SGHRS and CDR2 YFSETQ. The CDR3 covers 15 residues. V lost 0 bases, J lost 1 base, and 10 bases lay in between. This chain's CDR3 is CASSLDVHSQETQYF. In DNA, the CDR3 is TGCGCCAGCAGCTTGGATGTGCATAGCCAAGAGACCCAGTACTTC.

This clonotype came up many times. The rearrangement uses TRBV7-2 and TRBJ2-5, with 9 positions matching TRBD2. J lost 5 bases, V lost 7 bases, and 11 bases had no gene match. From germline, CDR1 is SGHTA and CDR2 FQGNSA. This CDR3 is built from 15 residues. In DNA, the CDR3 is TGTGCCAGCACGGTGGGCGGGGGGGCGTCGGAGACCCAGTACTTC. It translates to CASTVGGGASETQYF. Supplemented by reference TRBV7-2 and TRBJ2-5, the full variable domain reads GAGVSQSPSNKVTEKGKDVELRCDPISGHTALYWYRQSLGQGLEFLIYFQGNSAPDKSGLPSDRFSAERTGGSVSTLTIQRTQQEDSAVYLCASTVGGGASETQYFGPGTRLLVL.

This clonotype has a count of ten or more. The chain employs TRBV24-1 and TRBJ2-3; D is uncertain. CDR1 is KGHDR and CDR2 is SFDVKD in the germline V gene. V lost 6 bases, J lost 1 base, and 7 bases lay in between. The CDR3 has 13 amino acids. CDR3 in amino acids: CATSPDGTDTQYF. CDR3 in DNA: TGTGCCACCAGTCCAGACGGCACAGATACGCAGTATTTT.

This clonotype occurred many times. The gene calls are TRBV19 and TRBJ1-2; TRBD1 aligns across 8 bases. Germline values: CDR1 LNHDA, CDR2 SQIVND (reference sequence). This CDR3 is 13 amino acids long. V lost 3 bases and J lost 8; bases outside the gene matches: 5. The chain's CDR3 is CASSIRTGSGYTF. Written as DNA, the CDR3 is TGTGCCAGTAGTATTAGGACAGGGAGCGGCTACACCTTC.

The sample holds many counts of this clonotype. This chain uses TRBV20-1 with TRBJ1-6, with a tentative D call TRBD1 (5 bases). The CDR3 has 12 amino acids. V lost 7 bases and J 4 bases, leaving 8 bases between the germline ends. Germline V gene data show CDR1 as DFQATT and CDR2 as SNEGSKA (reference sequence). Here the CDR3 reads CSVGQYNSPLHF. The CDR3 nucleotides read TGCAGTGTCGGACAATATAATTCACCCCTCCACTTT.

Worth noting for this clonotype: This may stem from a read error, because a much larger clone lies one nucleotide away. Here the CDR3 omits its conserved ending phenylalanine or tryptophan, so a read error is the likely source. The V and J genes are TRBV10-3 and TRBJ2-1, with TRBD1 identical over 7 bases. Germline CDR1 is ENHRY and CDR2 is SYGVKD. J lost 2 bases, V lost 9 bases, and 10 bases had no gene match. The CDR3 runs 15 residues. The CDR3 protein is CAISLGTAPYNEQFL. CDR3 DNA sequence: TGTGCCATATCCTTGGGGACAGCTCCCTACAATGAGCAGTTCCTC.

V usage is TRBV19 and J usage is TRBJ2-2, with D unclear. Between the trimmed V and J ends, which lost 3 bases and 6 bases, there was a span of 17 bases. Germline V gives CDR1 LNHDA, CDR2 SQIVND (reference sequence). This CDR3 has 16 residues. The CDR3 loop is CASSITPVRAAGELFF. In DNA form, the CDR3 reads TGTGCCAGTAGTATTACCCCCGTAAGGGCTGCCGGGGAGCTGTTTTTT.

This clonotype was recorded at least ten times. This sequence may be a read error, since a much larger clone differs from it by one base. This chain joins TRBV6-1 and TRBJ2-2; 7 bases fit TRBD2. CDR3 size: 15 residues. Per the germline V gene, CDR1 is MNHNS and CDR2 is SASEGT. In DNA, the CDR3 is TGTGCCAGCACCCGAAAGACTAGCTACACCGGGGGGCTGTTTTTT. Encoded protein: CASTRKTSYTGGLFF.

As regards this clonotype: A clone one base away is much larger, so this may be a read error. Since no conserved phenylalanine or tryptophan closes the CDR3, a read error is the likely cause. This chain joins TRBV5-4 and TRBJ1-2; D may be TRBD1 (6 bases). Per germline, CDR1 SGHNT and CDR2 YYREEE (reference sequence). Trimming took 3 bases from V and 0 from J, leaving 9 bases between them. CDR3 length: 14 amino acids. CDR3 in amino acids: CASSSRQANYGYTS. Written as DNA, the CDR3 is TGTGCCAGCAGCTCCCGACAGGCTAACTATGGCTACACCTCC.

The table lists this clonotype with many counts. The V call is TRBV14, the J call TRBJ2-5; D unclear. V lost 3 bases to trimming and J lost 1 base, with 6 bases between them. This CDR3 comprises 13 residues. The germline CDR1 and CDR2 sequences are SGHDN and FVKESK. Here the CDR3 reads CASSQGFQETQYF. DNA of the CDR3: TGTGCCAGCAGCCAGGGATTCCAAGAGACCCAGTACTTC.

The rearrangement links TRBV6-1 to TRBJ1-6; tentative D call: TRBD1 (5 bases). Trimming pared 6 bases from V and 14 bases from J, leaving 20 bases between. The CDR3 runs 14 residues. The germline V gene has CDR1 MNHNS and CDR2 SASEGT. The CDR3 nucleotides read TGTGCCAGCAGCCCCCGGGACCCTAATCCAACCCTCCACTTT. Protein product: CASSPRDPNPTLHF.

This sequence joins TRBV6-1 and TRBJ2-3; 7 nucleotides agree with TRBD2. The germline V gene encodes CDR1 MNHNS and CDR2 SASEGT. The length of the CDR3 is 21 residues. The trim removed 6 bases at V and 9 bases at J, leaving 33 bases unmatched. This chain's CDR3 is CASRAGTTGTIGGSRSGTQYF. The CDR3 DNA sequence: TGTGCCAGCAGGGCAGGGACGACCGGGACTATCGGGGGGTCCCGATCTGGCACGCAGTATTTT.

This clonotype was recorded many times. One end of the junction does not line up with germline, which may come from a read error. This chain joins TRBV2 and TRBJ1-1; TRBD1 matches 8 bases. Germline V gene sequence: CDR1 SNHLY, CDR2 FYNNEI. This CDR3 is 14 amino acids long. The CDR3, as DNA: TGTGCCAGCAGGGAAGCAGGGGGCTTTGGTGAAGCTTTCTTT. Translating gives CASREAGGFGEAFF.

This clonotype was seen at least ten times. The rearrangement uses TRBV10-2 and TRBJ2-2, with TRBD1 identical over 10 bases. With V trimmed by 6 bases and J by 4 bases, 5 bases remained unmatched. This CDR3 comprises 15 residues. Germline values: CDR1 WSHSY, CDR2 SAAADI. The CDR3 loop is CASRGTGAATGELFF. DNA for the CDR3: TGCGCCAGCAGGGGGACAGGGGCCGCCACCGGGGAGCTGTTTTTT.

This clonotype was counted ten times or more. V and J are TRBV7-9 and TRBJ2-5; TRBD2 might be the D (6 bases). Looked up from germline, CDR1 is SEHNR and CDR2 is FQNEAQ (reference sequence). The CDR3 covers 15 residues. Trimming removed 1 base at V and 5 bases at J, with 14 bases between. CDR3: CASSLVRFGGETQYF. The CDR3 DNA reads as TGTGCCAGCAGCTTAGTTAGGTTCGGAGGGGAGACCCAGTACTTC. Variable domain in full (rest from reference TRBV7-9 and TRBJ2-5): DTGVSQNPRHKITKRGQNVTFRCDPISEHNRLYWYRQTLGQGPEFLTYFQNEAQLEKSRLLSDRFSAERPKGSFSTLEIQRTEQGDSAMYLCASSLVRFGGETQYFGPGTRLLVL.

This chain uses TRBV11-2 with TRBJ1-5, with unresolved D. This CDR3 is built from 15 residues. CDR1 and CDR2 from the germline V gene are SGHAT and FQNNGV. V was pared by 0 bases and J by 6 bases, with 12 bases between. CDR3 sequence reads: CASSLDMEGGQPQHF. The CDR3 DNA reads TGTGCCAGCAGCTTAGATATGGAAGGCGGTCAGCCCCAGCATTTT.

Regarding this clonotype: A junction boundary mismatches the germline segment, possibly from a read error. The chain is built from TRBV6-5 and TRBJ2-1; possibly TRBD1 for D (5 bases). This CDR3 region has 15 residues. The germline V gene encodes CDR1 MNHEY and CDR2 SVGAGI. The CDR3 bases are TGTGCCGGCAGTTACTCGAAAGGGGCGAGGAATGAACAGTTCTTC. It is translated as CAGSYSKGARNEQFF.

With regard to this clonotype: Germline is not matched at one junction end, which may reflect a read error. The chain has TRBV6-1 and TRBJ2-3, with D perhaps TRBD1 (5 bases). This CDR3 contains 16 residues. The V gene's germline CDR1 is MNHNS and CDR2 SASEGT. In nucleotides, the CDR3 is TGTGCCAGCATGCCCGCTCTATTCCAGGGCACAGATACGCAGTGTTTT. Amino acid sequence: CASMPALFQGTDTQCF.

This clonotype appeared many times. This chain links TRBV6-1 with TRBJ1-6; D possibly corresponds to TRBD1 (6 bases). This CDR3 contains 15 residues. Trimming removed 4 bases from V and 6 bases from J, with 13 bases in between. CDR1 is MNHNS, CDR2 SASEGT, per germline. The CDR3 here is CASSATGFGNSPLHF. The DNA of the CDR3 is TGTGCCAGCAGTGCAACAGGGTTTGGTAATTCACCCCTCCACTTT.

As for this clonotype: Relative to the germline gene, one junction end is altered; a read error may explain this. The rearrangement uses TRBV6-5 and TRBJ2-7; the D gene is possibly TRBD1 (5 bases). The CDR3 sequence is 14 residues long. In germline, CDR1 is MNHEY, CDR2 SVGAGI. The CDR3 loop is CASSYSGRFYDQYF. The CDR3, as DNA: TGTGCCAGCAGTTACTCGGGGCGTTTCTACGATCAGTACTTC.

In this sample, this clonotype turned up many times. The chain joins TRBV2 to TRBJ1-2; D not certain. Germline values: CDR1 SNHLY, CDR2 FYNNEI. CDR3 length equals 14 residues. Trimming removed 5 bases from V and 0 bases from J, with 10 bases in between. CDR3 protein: CASSQRAPNYGYTF. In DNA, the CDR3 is TGTGCCAGCAGTCAAAGGGCCCCTAACTATGGCTACACCTTC.